A single sample is the source of the 20 T cell receptor beta chains below, sequenced in a study of cytomegalovirus exposure and HLA in healthy donors. PCR amplification relied on 60 Vbeta primers (plus 13 Jbeta primers). Here immunoSEQ multiplex PCR was the method, and the copy in TCRdb shows in-frame clones only, minus some. The table includes about 200,000 clones, approximately 80% detected once. What was sequenced was PBMCs. These TCRs come from a girl between 10 and 17 years old in good health and CMV-seronegative.

The V gene is TRBV9, the J gene TRBJ2-7; TRBD1 aligns across 9 bases. Germline CDR1 and CDR2: SGDLS and YYNGEE. V gave up 7 bases and J gave up 7 bases; unmatched junction bases: 12. This CDR3 is 14 amino acids long. CDR3 sequence: CASGAGQGFGEQYF. Written as DNA, the CDR3 is TGTGCCAGCGGTGCAGGACAGGGGTTTGGAGAGCAGTACTTC.

The rearrangement joins TRBV6-1 to TRBJ2-1; 9 bases agree with TRBD2. This CDR3 is 14 amino acids long. With 3 bases clipped from V and 8 bases from J, the junction kept 5 bases outside the gene matches. Looked up from germline, CDR1 is MNHNS and CDR2 is SASEGT. The CDR3 loop is CASSDQRGAHEQFF. Here the CDR3 DNA reads TGTGCCAGCAGTGACCAGCGGGGGGCCCATGAGCAGTTCTTC.

V gene TRBV6-1 combines with J gene TRBJ1-1; D is uncertain. Germline-derived CDR1 and CDR2 are MNHNS and SASEGT. Trimming removed 10 bases from V and 8 bases from J, with 11 bases in between. The CDR3 length is 10 residues. The CDR3 DNA follows: TGTGCCACCACGGTGAGGGAAGCTTTCTTT. Translating it yields CATTVREAFF.

This clone was recorded only once. V gene TRBV20-1 combines with J gene TRBJ2-1; D not certain. The CDR3 loop spans 11 amino acids. Germline V gene sequence: CDR1 DFQATT, CDR2 SNEGSKA (reference sequence). V dropped 1 base and J dropped 13 bases, with 11 bases sitting between them. The CDR3 sequence: CSARGWRYQFF. The DNA of the CDR3 is TGCAGTGCTAGAGGCTGGCGGTACCAGTTCTTC.

This clone occurred a few times. The chain carries TRBV6-6 and TRBJ1-1, with 7 bases aligning to TRBD1. The germline V gene encodes CDR1 MNHNY and CDR2 SVGAGI (reference sequence). V was clipped by 2 bases and J by 4 bases; unmatched bases: 1. The CDR3 extends over 13 amino acids. CDR3 DNA sequence: TGTGCCAGCAGTTACAGGGGGCGCACTGAAGCTTTCTTT. Translated, it gives CASSYRGRTEAFF.

The rearrangement links TRBV7-9 to TRBJ1-2; D gene unclear. The CDR3 runs to 12 residues. CDR1 and CDR2 (germline): SEHNR, FQNEAQ (reference sequence). The V end lost 1 base, the J end lost 8 bases, and 8 bases lay between the germline ends. The CDR3 region is CASSLGQYGYTF. Here the CDR3 DNA reads TGTGCCAGCAGCTTAGGGCAGTACGGCTACACCTTC.

CDR3 in DNA: TGTGCCAGCAGCCCCAATTTAGGGTCGGGGGGCACAGATACGCAGTATTTT. Protein sequence: CASSPNLGSGGTDTQYF. The chain employs TRBV7-9 and TRBJ2-3; a weak D match, TRBD2 (6 bases). The germline V and J ends were trimmed by 5 bases and 1 base, with 19 bases remaining between them. CDR1 is SEHNR, CDR2 FQNEAQ, per germline (reference sequence). This CDR3 has 17 amino acids.

This rearrangement joins TRBV9 to TRBJ2-3, with 7 bases identical to TRBD2. The CDR3 sequence is 16 residues long. The junction had 10 bases not matched to a gene; V was cut back by 6 bases and J by 0 bases. Germline lookup yields CDR1 SGDLS and CDR2 YYNGEE. DNA for the CDR3: TGTGCCAGCACCCAGCGGGGCGTTTCTAGCACAGATACGCAGTATTTT. It specifies CASTQRGVSSTDTQYF.

This chain links TRBV28 with TRBJ2-5, with D possibly TRBD1 on 6 matching bases. The germline gives CDR1 MDHEN, CDR2 SYDVKM. There are 14 residues in the CDR3. V gave up 8 bases and J gave up 9 bases, with 22 bases separating them. The CDR3 DNA reads TGTGCCAGCCGTGCTTCGACCGGGCCAGGGGCCCAGTACTTC. Protein: CASRASTGPGAQYF.

The chain employs TRBV27 and TRBJ2-7, with 8 positions matching TRBD1. Germline-derived CDR1 and CDR2 are MNHEY and SMNVEV (reference sequence). The V gene end was trimmed by 2 bases and the J gene end by 5 bases; junction bases not matched to a gene: 8. CDR3 length: 15 amino acids. CDR3 DNA: TGTGCCAGCAGTTTAAATTTCCAGGGGGCCCACGAGCAGTACTTC. It is translated as CASSLNFQGAHEQYF.

The chain joins TRBV25-1 to TRBJ1-1; D gene uncertain. The CDR3 extends over 14 amino acids. Trimming took off 1 base at V and 1 base at J, with 7 bases between the two ends. Germline loops: CDR1 MGHDK, CDR2 SYGVNS. Here the CDR3 DNA reads TGTGCCAGCAGTGAATCTCAGAAGAACACTGAAGCTTTCTTT. Protein: CASSESQKNTEAFF. The variable domain in full, completed from reference TRBV25-1 and TRBJ1-1, reads EADIYQTPRYLVIGTGKKITLECSQTMGHDKMYWYQQDPGMELHLIHYSYGVNSTEKGDLSSESTVSRIRTEHFPLTLESARPSHTSQYLCASSESQKNTEAFFGQGTRLTVV.

The CDR3 reads CASSRLAGPTWGSKNIQYF. The CDR3 bases are TGTGCCAGCAGCCGACTAGCGGGGCCGACATGGGGGTCCAAAAACATTCAGTACTTC. The J gene is TRBJ2-4, the V gene TRBV7-9; 11 bases line up with TRBD2. The V segment lost 5 bases and the J segment 2 bases; nucleotides outside the gene matches: 14. Germline V gene sequence: CDR1 SEHNR, CDR2 FQNEAQ (reference sequence). The CDR3 extends over 19 amino acids.

This chain uses TRBV28 with TRBJ1-1, with 7 bases identical to TRBD1. Germline-derived CDR1 and CDR2 are MDHEN and SYDVKM. CDR3 length: 17 residues. Unmatched junction bases numbered 16, after V lost 3 bases and J lost 6 bases. The CDR3 DNA reads as TGTGCCAGCAGTTTCGTGGGGGCGTACAGGGGAAGGCCTGAAGCTTTCTTT. It codes for CASSFVGAYRGRPEAFF.

The chain uses TRBV27 and TRBJ2-3, with D possibly being TRBD1 (5 bases). The CDR3 consists of 15 residues. CDR1 and CDR2 (germline): MNHEY, SMNVEV (reference sequence). The ends were cut back, 3 bases at V and 1 base at J, with 11 bases in the middle. CDR3 sequence: CASSFRVLRTDTQYF. CDR3 coding DNA: TGTGCCAGCAGTTTCAGGGTATTACGCACAGATACGCAGTATTTT.

The count of this clone is one. This chain connects TRBV28 to TRBJ1-1; 8 bases fit TRBD1. CDR1 MDHEN and CDR2 SYDVKM come from the germline V gene. The trim removed 5 bases at V and 4 bases at J, leaving 6 bases unmatched. The CDR3 totals 14 residues. The CDR3 reads CASSLTGASTEAFF. DNA of the CDR3: TGTGCCAGCAGTCTGACAGGGGCCTCCACTGAAGCTTTCTTT.

This clone was detected once. The DNA of the CDR3 is TGTGCCAGTAGTCCTCGGATGTTCGGGGAGCAGTACTTC. This encodes CASSPRMFGEQYF. The V and J genes are TRBV19 and TRBJ2-7; D gene ambiguous. Germline lookup yields CDR1 LNHDA and CDR2 SQIVND (reference sequence). Trimming removed 5 bases at V and 7 bases at J, with 15 bases between. This CDR3 contains 13 residues.

Points on this clone: Additional DNA sequences in this sample encode the identical CDR3. The DNA of the CDR3 is TGTGCCAGCAGTGAACAGGGGCCCTCCTACAATGAGCAGTTCTTC. It is translated as CASSEQGPSYNEQFF. This sequence joins TRBV28 and TRBJ2-1, with 7 bases lining up with TRBD1. The CDR3 runs 15 residues. V shed 5 bases and J 0 bases; nucleotides not matched to a gene: 4. CDR1 is MDHEN and CDR2 is SYDVKM in the germline V gene.

This chain joins TRBV29-1 and TRBJ2-3; possibly TRBD2 for D (6 bases). Trimming cost V 3 bases and J 4 bases, with 17 bases left between them. The CDR3 is made up of 15 amino acids. Germline V gene data show CDR1 as SQVTM and CDR2 as ANQGSEA. CDR3 in DNA: TGCAGCGTTGAGGTACTGGCGGGAAGGTCAGATACGCAGTATTTT. Amino acids: CSVEVLAGRSDTQYF.

The CDR3 region is CASSRGLSYEQYF. The DNA of the CDR3 is TGTGCCAGCAGTCGGGGATTGTCCTACGAGCAGTACTTC. The chain recombines TRBV27 with TRBJ2-7; TRBD2 is a possible D gene (5 bases). CDR1 and CDR2 from the germline V gene are MNHEY and SMNVEV (reference sequence). Trimming removed 5 bases from V and 1 base from J, with 9 bases in between. The CDR3 sequence is 13 residues long.

The J gene is TRBJ2-4, the V gene TRBV11-2; a possible D gene is TRBD2 (5 bases). V was shortened by 0 bases and J by 3 bases, with 9 bases between the two germline ends. The CDR3 loop spans 15 amino acids. Germline CDR1 SGHAT, CDR2 FQNNGV. CDR3 DNA: TGTGCCAGCAGCTTAGAAGAGCGGCTCAAAAACATTCAGTACTTC. Its protein is CASSLEERLKNIQYF.